A selection of T cell receptor beta chains follows, all from one sample in a study of blood T cells in healthy people across ages. TCRdb independently ran MiXCR on the 5' RACE reads; one entry per CDR3 protein. Of some 1 million distinct CDR3 sequences listed, around 43% are singletons. The sample consisted of blood. These receptors were obtained from an older woman in good health. The CDR3 runs from the conserved cysteine through the conserved F or W. Fields, in order: clone size, J gene, D gene, V gene, CDR3 DNA, CDR3 protein. D genes are given only for firm matches. The size of a clone is reported for some rows only, either as once, few or many, or as a class for expanded clones.

size: NA; J: TRBJ2-4; D: NA; V: TRBV29-1; DNA: TGCAGCGGCCTCACACCCGGTTCCTACAATGAGCAGTACTTC; CDR3: CSGLTPGSYNEQYF
size: NA; J: TRBJ2-1; D: TRBD2; V: TRBV4-1; DNA: TGCGCCAGCAGCCAAGGTAGCGGGAGGTTCTCCTACAATGAGCAGTTCTTC; CDR3: CASSQGSGRFSYNEQFF
size: NA; J: TRBJ2-3; D: NA; V: TRBV15; DNA: TGTGCCACCAGCGGAATCAGCGGTCCACAGAGGGGAACAACAGATACGCAGTATTTT; CDR3: CATSGISGPQRGTTDTQYF
size: once; J: TRBJ2-1; D: NA; V: TRBV7-9; DNA: TGTGCCAGCAGCCCAATGAGGGGGGACCCCTACAATGAGCAGTTCTTC; CDR3: CASSPMRGDPYNEQFF
size: NA; J: TRBJ1-1; D: NA; V: TRBV5-5; DNA: TGTGCCAGCAGCTTGTTAGGGACGGGGTCTGAAGCTTTCTTT; CDR3: CASSLLGTGSEAFF
size: NA; J: TRBJ1-2; D: NA; V: TRBV5-1; DNA: TGCGCCAGCAGCTTAAAATCAGGCACCACTACCTATGGCTACACCTTC; CDR3: CASSLKSGTTTYGYTF
size: NA; J: TRBJ1-4; D: NA; V: TRBV12-3/TRBV12-4; DNA: TGTGCCAGCAGAGGACAGCCAACTAATGAAAAACTGTTTTTT; CDR3: CASRGQPTNEKLFF
size: NA; J: TRBJ2-1; D: TRBD2; V: TRBV20-1; DNA: TGCAGTGCTCAGTCTGTAGCGGGAGGGTCCTACAATGAGCAGTTCTTC; CDR3: CSAQSVAGGSYNEQFF
size: NA; J: TRBJ2-6; D: NA; V: TRBV20-1; DNA: TGCAGTGCTAGTCGAGGAGGGACTGGGGCCAACGTCCTGACTTTC; CDR3: CSASRGGTGANVLTF
size: NA; J: TRBJ2-3; D: TRBD2; V: TRBV5-5; DNA: TGTGCCAGCAGCTTGGAACTAGCGGGAGACACAGATACGCAGTATTTT; CDR3: CASSLELAGDTDTQYF
size: few; J: TRBJ2-7; D: NA; V: TRBV5-6; DNA: TGTGCCAGCAGCTTGCGAAGAGACAGCCGTAGCTCCTACGAGCAGTACTTC; CDR3: CASSLRRDSRSSYEQYF
size: few; J: TRBJ2-5; D: TRBD1; V: TRBV10-2; DNA: TGCGCCAGCAGTGAAAACGACAGGGGGAAGGCGGAGACCCAGTACTTC; CDR3: CASSENDRGKAETQYF
size: NA; J: TRBJ2-7; D: TRBD1; V: TRBV5-1; DNA: TGCGCCAGCAGCGGAACGGGACAGTCCTACGAGCAGTACTTC; CDR3: CASSGTGQSYEQYF
size: few; J: TRBJ2-6; D: NA; V: TRBV12-5; DNA: TGTGCTAGTGGTTTGTTGCCGGGGGATGGGGCCAACGTCCTGACTTTC; CDR3: CASGLLPGDGANVLTF
size: NA; J: TRBJ2-2; D: NA; V: TRBV4-1; DNA: TGCGCCAGCAGCCCGGGACACACCGGGGAGCTGTTTTTT; CDR3: CASSPGHTGELFF
size: NA; J: TRBJ2-7; D: NA; V: TRBV20-1; DNA: TGCAGTGCTAGAGCAGGTGCCGAGCAGTACTTC; CDR3: CSARAGAEQYF
size: few; J: TRBJ2-1; D: TRBD2; V: TRBV27; DNA: TGTGCCAGCACCCCGGGACTAGTTGGGAATGAGCAGTTCTTC; CDR3: CASTPGLVGNEQFF
size: NA; J: TRBJ2-6; D: NA; V: TRBV6-1; DNA: TGTGCCAGCAGTGCGTCACCAGGGTTCTCTGGGGCCAACGTCCTGACTTTC; CDR3: CASSASPGFSGANVLTF
size: few; J: TRBJ2-1; D: NA; V: TRBV5-1; DNA: TGCGCCAGCGACCATGAAGGGGCAGTTGGATACAATGAGCAGTTCTTC; CDR3: CASDHEGAVGYNEQFF
size: NA; J: TRBJ2-1; D: NA; V: TRBV6-5; DNA: TGTGCCAGCAGTTACTCGGGCCGGCAGTTCTTC; CDR3: CASSYSGRQFF
size: few; J: TRBJ2-4; D: NA; V: TRBV9; DNA: TGTGCCAGCAGCGTAGTTTCAGGGGCCGCGGACATTCAGTACTTC; CDR3: CASSVVSGAADIQYF
size: few; J: TRBJ2-3; D: TRBD2; V: TRBV7-9; DNA: TGTGCCAGCAGCTTATTGCGGCTAGCGGACCCAGATACGCAGTATTTT; CDR3: CASSLLRLADPDTQYF
size: many; J: TRBJ2-7; D: NA; V: TRBV6-2/TRBV6-3; DNA: TGTGCCAGCAGGCAGGGGGGCTACGAGCAGTACTTC; CDR3: CASRQGGYEQYF
size: NA; J: TRBJ2-1; D: NA; V: TRBV7-9; DNA: TGTGCCAGCAGGGCCGAGGGGGGGGTTTACAATGAGCAGTTCTTC; CDR3: CASRAEGGVYNEQFF
size: NA; J: TRBJ2-7; D: NA; V: TRBV20-1; DNA: TGCAGTGCTAGAACGCGAGGTGGCAGGTTCTCCTACGAGCAGTACTTC; CDR3: CSARTRGGRFSYEQYF
size: NA; J: TRBJ2-6; D: NA; V: TRBV7-9; DNA: TGTGCCAGCAGCTTAAAAAGGGGGGCTACCGGGGCCAACGTCCTGACTTTC; CDR3: CASSLKRGATGANVLTF
size: many; J: TRBJ2-1; D: TRBD2; V: TRBV11-2; DNA: TGTGCCAGCAGCTTTTCACTAGCGGGAGGGTACAATGAGCAGTTCTTC; CDR3: CASSFSLAGGYNEQFF
size: once; J: TRBJ2-4; D: TRBD2; V: TRBV29-1; DNA: TGCAGCGTTGAATCGGGGGGAAGGGAGTACTTC; CDR3: CSVESGGREYF
size: NA; J: TRBJ2-1; D: NA; V: TRBV13; DNA: TGTGCCAGCGGTCGCAATGAGCAGTTCTTC; CDR3: CASGRNEQFF
size: NA; J: TRBJ2-7; D: NA; V: TRBV4-1; DNA: TGCGCCAGCAGCTATGAGGGTATCCCTGGCCACGAGCAGTACTTC; CDR3: CASSYEGIPGHEQYF
size: NA; J: TRBJ2-7; D: TRBD1; V: TRBV7-9; DNA: TGTGCCAGCAGCCCCCGGGACAGGGAAACCCACGAGCAGTACTTC; CDR3: CASSPRDRETHEQYF
size: NA; J: TRBJ1-4; D: NA; V: TRBV3-1; DNA: TGTGCCAGCAGCCAAGGGAGTGTAACTAATGAAAAACTGTTTTTT; CDR3: CASSQGSVTNEKLFF
size: few; J: TRBJ1-5; D: NA; V: TRBV6-1; DNA: TGTGCCAGCAGTGTCTTGAATCAGGGCAATCAGCCCCAGCATTTT; CDR3: CASSVLNQGNQPQHF
size: once; J: TRBJ1-2; D: NA; V: TRBV27; DNA: TGTGCCAGCAGTTTATTTGGCACCCCTTCAAAAAACTATGGCTACACCTTC; CDR3: CASSLFGTPSKNYGYTF